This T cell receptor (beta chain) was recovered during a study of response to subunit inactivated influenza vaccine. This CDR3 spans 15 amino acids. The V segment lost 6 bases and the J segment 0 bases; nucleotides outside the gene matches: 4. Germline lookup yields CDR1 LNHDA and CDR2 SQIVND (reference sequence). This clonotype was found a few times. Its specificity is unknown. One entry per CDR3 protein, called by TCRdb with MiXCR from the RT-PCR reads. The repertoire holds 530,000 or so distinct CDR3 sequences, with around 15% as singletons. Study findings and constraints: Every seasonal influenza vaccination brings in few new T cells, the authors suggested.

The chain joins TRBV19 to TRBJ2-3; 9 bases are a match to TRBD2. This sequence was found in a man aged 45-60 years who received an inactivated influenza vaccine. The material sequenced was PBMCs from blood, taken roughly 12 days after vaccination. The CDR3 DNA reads TGTGCCAGTAGATCTAGCGGGGCTAGCACAGATACGCAGTATTTT. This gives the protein CASRSSGASTDTQYF.